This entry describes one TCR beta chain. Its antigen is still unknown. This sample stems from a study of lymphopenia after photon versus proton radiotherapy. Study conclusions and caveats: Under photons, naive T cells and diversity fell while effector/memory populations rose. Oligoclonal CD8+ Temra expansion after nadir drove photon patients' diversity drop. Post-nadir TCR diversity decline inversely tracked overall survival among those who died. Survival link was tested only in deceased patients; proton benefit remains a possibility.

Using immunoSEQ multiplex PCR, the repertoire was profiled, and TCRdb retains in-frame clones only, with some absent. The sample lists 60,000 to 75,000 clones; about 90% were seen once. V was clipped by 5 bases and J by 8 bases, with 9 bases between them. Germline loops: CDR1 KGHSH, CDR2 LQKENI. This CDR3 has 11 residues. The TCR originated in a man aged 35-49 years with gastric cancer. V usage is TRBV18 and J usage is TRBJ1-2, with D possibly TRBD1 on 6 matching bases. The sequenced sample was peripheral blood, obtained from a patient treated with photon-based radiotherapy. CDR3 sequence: CASSTGYGYTF. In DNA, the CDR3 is TGTGCCAGCTCAACAGGGTACGGCTACACCTTC.